This T cell receptor beta chain was recorded in a study of blood T cells in healthy people across ages. Healthy Caucasian individuals from Russia aged 6 to 90 served as donors. Whole-study findings and limits: Relative to aged donors, long-lived donors carried more naive CD4+ cells and displayed higher diversity. PBMCs that were unsorted prevented a conclusive naive versus antigen-experienced comparison.

Together with a sample-barcoded 5' primer, a J-beta primer mix was included in a second PCR lasting roughly 6 to 12 cycles. TCRdb reprocessed the 5' RACE reads via MiXCR and lists one record per CDR3 protein. The sample consists of about 1.8 million distinct CDR3 sequences, around half of them appearing once. This clonotype turned up a few times. Its target is not known. The CDR3 has 16 amino acids. V usage is TRBV21-1 and J usage is TRBJ2-6; the table's D gene call, TRBD1, was not cross checked with the DNA. TRBV21-1 is deemed a pseudogene. Material for sequencing was blood. The TCR sequence derives from a woman aged 40 to 49 in good health. CDR3 sequence reads: CASSKKDISGANVLTF. The CDR3 DNA reads TGTGCCAGCAGCAAAAAGGACATCTCTGGGGCCAACGTCCTGACTTTC.